This T cell receptor beta chain was captured by sequencing in a study of blood T cell repertoires in COVID-19. In the study overall: Donors in the United States, Italy and Spain gave samples during acute or convalescent COVID-19.

Assay used: immunoSEQ multiplex PCR; TCRdb lists only in-frame clones, some missing. The top ten clones hold less than 7% of a sample with about 200,000 clones, around 82% of them seen once. V was pared by 0 bases and J by 4 bases, with 9 bases between. Per germline, CDR1 LGHDT and CDR2 YNNKEL (reference sequence). This CDR3 contains 14 residues. The clonotype comes from a woman between 65 and 79 years old with acute or convalescent COVID-19. J is TRBJ1-2 and V is TRBV3-1 (or the pseudogene TRBV3-2); no firm D call. The sample consisted of peripheral blood. The CDR3, as DNA: TGTGCCAGCAGCCAAGATCGGGCGGGCTATGGCTACACCTTC. Translated, it gives CASSQDRAGYGYTF.